Listed below are T cell receptor beta chains from one sample, sequenced in a study of blood T cells in healthy people across ages. Each CDR3 protein gets one entry after TCRdb re-called the 5' RACE reads with MiXCR. The profile shows 650,000 to 800,000 distinct CDR3 sequences, around 52% of them singletons. The sample comprised blood. The source is a woman older than 75 in good health. Each CDR3 is given without its conserved first and last residue.

V gene	J gene	CDR3 protein
TRBV10-3	TRBJ2-3	AISESQHTDTQY
TRBV12-3/TRBV12-4	TRBJ1-2	ASSFRKGGYT
TRBV28	TRBJ1-1	ASISTGRFRTEAF
TRBV29-1	TRBJ2-7	SVEDPYEQY
TRBV6-5	NA	ASSLGAISSVETQY
TRBV6-1	TRBJ2-1	ASHVADPYNEQF
TRBV7-2	NA	ASSLGVNREQY
TRBV12-3/TRBV12-4	TRBJ2-3	ASRRGTDPQY
TRBV12-3/TRBV12-4	TRBJ1-6	ASTSNSPLH
TRBV28	TRBJ2-6	ASSIGTAGANVLT
TRBV29-1	TRBJ1-1	STGQSNTEAF
TRBV5-1	TRBJ2-1	ASSPTGFNIQF
TRBV7-3	TRBJ1-1	ASSLKGARSEAF
TRBV3-1	NA	ASSQDLFGTGVTQY
TRBV20-1	TRBJ2-7	SVSEASGTYEQY
TRBV7-8	TRBJ1-2	ASSIQVEFYT
TRBV29-1	TRBJ2-1	SVGANYNEQF
TRBV20-1	TRBJ2-1	SASTLGGTNEQF
TRBV12-3/TRBV12-4	TRBJ2-3	ASRAGGRQY
TRBV21-1	TRBJ2-4	ASRLRLDGSLAKNIQY
TRBV2	TRBJ1-2	ASMDGFNYGYT
TRBV7-9	TRBJ2-3	ASSLWGETDTQY
TRBV5-1	TRBJ2-1	ASTQGSGDSYNGQF
TRBV20-1	TRBJ2-1	SARGGSRASGRPSSYNEQF
TRBV3-1	TRBJ2-3	ASSQLATGSTDTQY
TRBV12-3/TRBV12-4	TRBJ2-3	ASRGLDTQY
TRBV12-3/TRBV12-4	TRBJ2-3	ASSSSRQGLGGDTQY
TRBV5-1	TRBJ2-4	ASSPRSGGRNIQY
TRBV4-1	TRBJ2-1	ASSQERSLGEQF
TRBV28	TRBJ1-5	ASLDSNRDSNQPQH
TRBV29-1	TRBJ1-2	SVEEAGGINGYT
TRBV28	TRBJ1-2	ASSLEGANGYT
TRBV11-2	TRBJ2-1	ASSWTGGEAEQF
TRBV18	TRBJ2-1	ASSPLKGAYNEQF
TRBV11-1	TRBJ1-2	ASSGGPGRDYGYT
TRBV7-9	TRBJ2-5	ASSVGVRETQY
TRBV6-5	TRBJ2-1	AIARGMNSYNEQF
TRBV12-3/TRBV12-4	TRBJ2-1	ASSFGRERMEQF
TRBV6-5	TRBJ2-3	ASRDGGGDTQY
TRBV29-1	TRBJ2-1	SVEGPGTSGPNEQF
TRBV4-1	TRBJ2-1	ASSPDPRGTGGRGIYNEQF
TRBV5-1	NA	ASSESVPAYEQY